These T cell receptor beta chains were read from a single sample in a study of regulatory T cells in long-lasting Graves disease. In TCRdb, the multiplex PCR reads were re-called with MiXCR into one record per CDR3 protein. Seen here are a few hundred thousand distinct CDR3 sequences, about 12% observed once, and the top ten hold approximately 20%. This sample was shared with a second study, whose subject was T cells in Graves' hyperthyroidism and ophthalmopathy.

This material consisted of peripheral blood mononuclear cells (PBMCs), taken at new diagnosis, from a patient treated with antithyroid drugs. The receptors shown here come from a woman aged 18-35 years with Graves disease. The CDR3 runs from the conserved cysteine through the conserved F or W. D genes are given only for firm matches. Size is omitted from some rows. Given values are once, few, many or a class for expanded clones.

d_call: TRBD2
j_call: TRBJ2-7
clone_size: NA
v_call: TRBV12-3/TRBV12-4
cdr3_aa: CASSWTSGADYEQYF
cdr3_nt: TGTGCCAGCAGTTGGACTAGCGGGGCTGACTACGAGCAGTACTTC

d_call: TRBD1
j_call: TRBJ1-5
clone_size: many
v_call: TRBV7-6
cdr3_aa: CASSLGTGGVGDLQPQHF
cdr3_nt: TGTGCCAGCAGCTTGGGGACAGGGGGCGTGGGAGACCTACAGCCCCAGCATTTT

d_call: NA
j_call: TRBJ1-3
clone_size: NA
v_call: TRBV4-1
cdr3_aa: CASSLPDSSGNTIYF
cdr3_nt: TGCGCCAGCAGCCTCCCGGACAGCTCTGGAAACACCATATATTTT

d_call: NA
j_call: TRBJ1-2
clone_size: NA
v_call: TRBV4-3
cdr3_aa: CASSQGNRERGGYTF
cdr3_nt: TGCGCCAGCAGCCAAGGCAACAGGGAAAGGGGGGGCTACACCTTC

d_call: NA
j_call: TRBJ1-6
clone_size: NA
v_call: TRBV11-1
cdr3_aa: CASSLEQGTVYNSPLHF
cdr3_nt: TGTGCCAGCAGCTTAGAGCAGGGAACCGTTTATAATTCACCCCTCCACTTT

d_call: NA
j_call: TRBJ2-1
clone_size: many
v_call: TRBV20-1
cdr3_aa: CSASDEKDNEQFF
cdr3_nt: TGCAGTGCTAGCGATGAGAAGGACAATGAGCAGTTCTTC

d_call: NA
j_call: TRBJ2-2
clone_size: many
v_call: TRBV3-1
cdr3_aa: CASSLRLVTTGELFF
cdr3_nt: TGTGCCAGCAGCCTTCGGCTAGTTACCACCGGGGAGCTGTTTTTT

d_call: NA
j_call: TRBJ1-2
clone_size: NA
v_call: TRBV2
cdr3_aa: CANPTYSNYGYTF
cdr3_nt: TGTGCCAACCCGACATATTCTAACTATGGCTACACCTTC

d_call: TRBD1
j_call: TRBJ1-5
clone_size: few
v_call: TRBV5-6
cdr3_aa: CASSWGQLSNQPQHF
cdr3_nt: TGTGCCAGCAGCTGGGGACAGCTTAGCAATCAGCCCCAGCATTTT

d_call: TRBD1
j_call: TRBJ1-1
clone_size: NA
v_call: TRBV6-1
cdr3_aa: CASRRQGRNAFF
cdr3_nt: TGTGCCAGCAGGCGACAGGGCAGAAACGCTTTCTTT

d_call: NA
j_call: TRBJ1-4
clone_size: many
v_call: TRBV18
cdr3_aa: CASSPRPPAATNEKLFF
cdr3_nt: TGTGCCAGCTCACCAAGACCTCCTGCTGCAACTAATGAAAAACTGTTTTTT

d_call: TRBD1
j_call: TRBJ2-7
clone_size: many
v_call: TRBV28
cdr3_aa: CASSSSGQGAYEQYF
cdr3_nt: TGTGCCAGCAGTTCCTCGGGACAGGGGGCCTACGAGCAGTACTTC

d_call: NA
j_call: TRBJ1-2
clone_size: many
v_call: TRBV30
cdr3_aa: CAWSRISYGYTF
cdr3_nt: TGTGCCTGGAGCCGAATCAGCTATGGCTACACCTTC

d_call: TRBD1
j_call: TRBJ1-2
clone_size: many
v_call: TRBV7-2
cdr3_aa: CASSLWTGGYGYTF
cdr3_nt: TGTGCCAGCAGCTTATGGACAGGGGGGTATGGCTACACCTTC

d_call: NA
j_call: TRBJ1-2
clone_size: NA
v_call: TRBV10-3
cdr3_aa: CAISESRGGYTF
cdr3_nt: TGTGCCATCAGTGAATCACGGGGAGGCTACACCTTC

d_call: NA
j_call: TRBJ2-1
clone_size: many
v_call: TRBV5-1
cdr3_aa: CASSLVGVDEQFF
cdr3_nt: TGCGCCAGCAGCTTGGTCGGGGTCGATGAGCAGTTCTTC

d_call: NA
j_call: TRBJ2-1
clone_size: NA
v_call: TRBV7-9
cdr3_aa: CASTLLSDYNEQFF
cdr3_nt: TGTGCCAGCACCCTACTCTCGGATTACAATGAGCAGTTCTTC

d_call: TRBD1
j_call: TRBJ2-1
clone_size: many
v_call: TRBV11-2
cdr3_aa: CASSLGRGQGLNEQFF
cdr3_nt: TGTGCCAGCAGCCTGGGACGGGGACAGGGGTTGAATGAGCAGTTCTTC

d_call: TRBD1
j_call: TRBJ2-2
clone_size: many
v_call: TRBV7-3
cdr3_aa: CASSFSGTASPEELFF
cdr3_nt: TGTGCCAGCAGCTTTTCCGGGACAGCTTCACCGGAGGAGCTGTTTTTT

d_call: NA
j_call: TRBJ1-2
clone_size: many
v_call: TRBV28
cdr3_aa: CASSLFGSSYTF
cdr3_nt: TGTGCCAGCAGTTTATTCGGTAGTAGCTACACCTTC

d_call: TRBD1
j_call: TRBJ2-7
clone_size: many
v_call: TRBV20-1
cdr3_aa: CSANQRGPAYEQYF
cdr3_nt: TGCAGTGCTAATCAAAGGGGGCCGGCCTACGAGCAGTACTTC

d_call: TRBD1
j_call: TRBJ1-1
clone_size: many
v_call: TRBV12-3/TRBV12-4
cdr3_aa: CASSSWDRAGAEAFF
cdr3_nt: TGTGCCAGCAGTTCCTGGGACAGGGCTGGCGCTGAAGCTTTCTTT

d_call: TRBD2
j_call: TRBJ2-1
clone_size: many
v_call: TRBV13
cdr3_aa: CASSLRYGTSGRWSHNEQFF
cdr3_nt: TGTGCCAGCAGCTTACGGTACGGGACTAGCGGGAGGTGGTCCCACAATGAGCAGTTCTTC

d_call: TRBD1
j_call: TRBJ1-1
clone_size: many
v_call: TRBV3-1
cdr3_aa: CASSPQEGAVTEAFF
cdr3_nt: TGTGCCAGCAGCCCCCAGGAGGGGGCCGTCACTGAAGCTTTCTTT

d_call: TRBD2
j_call: TRBJ2-1
clone_size: few
v_call: TRBV20-1
cdr3_aa: CSARSASGRGNNEQFF
cdr3_nt: TGCAGTGCTAGATCCGCTAGCGGGAGGGGAAACAATGAGCAGTTCTTC

d_call: TRBD1
j_call: TRBJ1-2
clone_size: few
v_call: TRBV29-1
cdr3_aa: CSAGQGAVGFGYGYTF
cdr3_nt: TGCAGCGCCGGACAGGGGGCGGTGGGATTTGGCTATGGCTACACCTTC

d_call: TRBD1
j_call: TRBJ1-4
clone_size: few
v_call: TRBV9
cdr3_aa: CASSESQTGVNEKLFF
cdr3_nt: TGTGCCAGCAGCGAGAGCCAGACAGGGGTGAATGAAAAACTGTTTTTT

d_call: NA
j_call: TRBJ2-7
clone_size: many
v_call: TRBV27
cdr3_aa: CASSLSGPNYEQYF
cdr3_nt: TGTGCCAGCAGTTTGTCGGGGCCTAACTACGAGCAGTACTTC

d_call: NA
j_call: TRBJ2-5
clone_size: many
v_call: TRBV18
cdr3_aa: CASSPMDQETQYF
cdr3_nt: TGTGCCAGCTCACCCATGGACCAAGAGACCCAGTACTTC

d_call: NA
j_call: TRBJ2-7
clone_size: many
v_call: TRBV6-1
cdr3_aa: CASSHGGQRGVNEQYF
cdr3_nt: TGTGCCAGCAGCCACGGCGGGCAGCGTGGCGTCAACGAGCAGTACTTC

d_call: TRBD2
j_call: TRBJ2-3
clone_size: NA
v_call: TRBV12-3/TRBV12-4
cdr3_aa: CASSLDASGVTDTQYF
cdr3_nt: TGTGCCAGCAGTTTGGACGCTAGCGGCGTCACAGATACGCAGTATTTT

d_call: TRBD1
j_call: TRBJ2-3
clone_size: many
v_call: TRBV5-8
cdr3_aa: CASSRTGLSTDTQYF
cdr3_nt: TGTGCCAGCAGCCGGACAGGGCTTAGCACAGATACGCAGTATTTT

d_call: NA
j_call: TRBJ1-2
clone_size: many
v_call: TRBV20-1
cdr3_aa: CSARVGGRDGYTF
cdr3_nt: TGCAGTGCTAGAGTTGGGGGGAGGGATGGCTACACCTTC

d_call: NA
j_call: TRBJ2-1
clone_size: many
v_call: TRBV11-2
cdr3_aa: CASSSTPGAQEQFF
cdr3_nt: TGTGCCAGCAGCTCAACCCCGGGGGCGCAGGAGCAGTTCTTC

d_call: NA
j_call: TRBJ2-2
clone_size: few
v_call: TRBV19
cdr3_aa: CASSIITAGELFF
cdr3_nt: TGTGCCAGTAGTATTATTACAGCCGGGGAGCTGTTTTTT

d_call: TRBD1
j_call: TRBJ2-2
clone_size: many
v_call: TRBV19
cdr3_aa: CAATRQGGTGELFF
cdr3_nt: TGTGCCGCAACTCGACAGGGGGGCACCGGGGAGCTGTTTTTT

d_call: TRBD1
j_call: TRBJ2-5
clone_size: many
v_call: TRBV28
cdr3_aa: CASIGQGEETQYF
cdr3_nt: TGTGCCAGCATAGGGCAGGGGGAAGAGACCCAGTACTTC

d_call: TRBD2
j_call: TRBJ2-3
clone_size: NA
v_call: TRBV29-1
cdr3_aa: CSVGVRTSGGLADTQYF
cdr3_nt: TGCAGCGTTGGAGTCCGGACTAGCGGAGGTCTCGCAGATACGCAGTATTTT

d_call: NA
j_call: TRBJ1-1
clone_size: many
v_call: TRBV3-1
cdr3_aa: CASSRTVSTEAFF
cdr3_nt: TGTGCCAGCAGCCGGACAGTAAGCACTGAAGCTTTCTTT

d_call: NA
j_call: TRBJ2-7
clone_size: NA
v_call: TRBV28
cdr3_aa: CASSHRYEQYF
cdr3_nt: TGTGCCAGCAGTCACAGATACGAGCAGTACTTC

d_call: TRBD2
j_call: TRBJ2-1
clone_size: many
v_call: TRBV7-8
cdr3_aa: CASSPWTSGFIEQFF
cdr3_nt: TGTGCCAGCAGCCCTTGGACTAGCGGGTTCATTGAGCAGTTCTTC

d_call: NA
j_call: TRBJ1-5
clone_size: many
v_call: TRBV28
cdr3_aa: CASSFLQGLNQPQHF
cdr3_nt: TGTGCCAGCAGTTTCCTACAGGGTCTCAATCAGCCCCAGCATTTT

d_call: NA
j_call: TRBJ1-1
clone_size: many
v_call: TRBV28
cdr3_aa: CASSDTGMGNTEAFF
cdr3_nt: TGTGCCAGCAGTGACACAGGGATGGGGAACACTGAAGCTTTCTTT

d_call: NA
j_call: TRBJ2-3
clone_size: many
v_call: TRBV3-1
cdr3_aa: CASGLYRDPGRTQYF
cdr3_nt: TGTGCCAGCGGACTCTACAGGGACCCAGGGCGAACGCAGTATTTT

d_call: NA
j_call: TRBJ1-3
clone_size: NA
v_call: TRBV7-9
cdr3_aa: CASSLARDPGRTIYF
cdr3_nt: TGTGCCAGCAGCTTAGCCCGGGACCCTGGACGCACCATATATTTT

d_call: NA
j_call: TRBJ2-2
clone_size: many
v_call: TRBV30
cdr3_aa: CAWRRRYMDGELFF
cdr3_nt: TGTGCCTGGAGGCGCAGGTATATGGACGGGGAGCTGTTTTTT

d_call: NA
j_call: TRBJ1-1
clone_size: NA
v_call: TRBV6-1
cdr3_aa: CASSPWAGKNTEAFF
cdr3_nt: TGTGCCAGCAGCCCCTGGGCAGGGAAGAACACTGAAGCTTTCTTT

d_call: NA
j_call: TRBJ2-1
clone_size: many
v_call: TRBV11-1
cdr3_aa: CASSVRLGPYNEQFF
cdr3_nt: TGTGCCAGCAGCGTGAGACTAGGACCCTACAATGAGCAGTTCTTC

d_call: NA
j_call: TRBJ1-2
clone_size: few
v_call: TRBV7-3
cdr3_aa: CASSVPGHPCGYTF
cdr3_nt: TGTGCCAGCAGCGTACCGGGACATCCCTGTGGCTACACCTTC

d_call: NA
j_call: TRBJ1-5
clone_size: many
v_call: TRBV19
cdr3_aa: CASSIGYLEVSNQPQHF
cdr3_nt: TGTGCCAGTAGTATAGGATACCTTGAAGTTAGCAATCAGCCCCAGCATTTT

d_call: NA
j_call: TRBJ1-1
clone_size: NA
v_call: TRBV11-2
cdr3_aa: CASSSRQIDTEAFF
cdr3_nt: TGTGCCAGCAGCTCTAGACAGATTGACACTGAAGCTTTCTTT